This paragraph reports one TCR beta chain. Use of 60 Vbeta and 13 Jbeta primers characterized the PCR. This table comes from immunoSEQ multiplex PCR, and its TCRdb copy is limited to in-frame clones, with some not included. The sample has 70,000 to 85,000 clones, 74% seen once. The entry originates in a study of cytomegalovirus exposure and HLA in healthy donors. Study summary: Around 79 million unique TCRs, all from HLA-typed donors, were included in an early release of the data.

Germline CDR1 and CDR2: SGHTA and FQGNSA. The CDR3 runs to 15 residues. The V gene end was trimmed by 5 bases and the J gene end by 5 bases; junction bases not matched to a gene: 8. J is TRBJ2-5 and V is TRBV7-2; TRBD2 matches at 10 bases. This clonotype originated in a man aged 35 to 55 in good health and CMV-seropositive. Specimen: PBMCs. The CDR3 nucleotides are TGTGCCAGCAGCCCCTCTAGCGGGGGAAGGGAGACCCAGTACTTC. Translation: CASSPSSGGRETQYF.